This T cell receptor beta chain was captured by sequencing in a study of OX40 agonist ivuxolimab in advanced cancers. For the study at large: The patients received agonistic anti-OX40 (CD134) antibody ivuxolimab. At doses from 0.01 to 10 mg/kg, patients were given intravenous ivuxolimab every 2 weeks.

Only in-frame clones appear in the TCRdb table, and some are missing; sequencing was by immunoSEQ multiplex PCR. Altogether about 91,000 clones are present, around 87% being singletons, with the ten largest covering 4.5% to 5.5%. Note on this clone: No antigen is known for it.

Whole-study results and caveats: CD8+ T cells were the subset that, on average, had more expanded clones than CD4+. Compared with others, partial responders at 0.1-3.0 mg/kg displayed clonal expansion among the lowest.

V lost 4 bases, J lost 1 base, and 10 bases lay in between. The CDR3 runs to 14 residues. CDR1 is SGHVS and CDR2 is FQNEAQ in the germline V gene. The genes are TRBV7-8 and TRBJ1-1, with D uncertain. Sequencing was performed on CD4+ or CD8+ T cells sorted from blood, taken in a trial of the OX40 agonist ivuxolimab. The TCR sequence derives from an adult with an advanced solid tumor such as melanoma, head and neck, liver or kidney cancer. The CDR3 DNA reads as TGTGCCAGCAGCTCGCAATGGGGGAACACTGAAGCTTTCTTT. As protein: CASSSQWGNTEAFF.